This T cell receptor (beta chain) is from a study of T-cell reconstitution after alpha-beta-depleted transplantation in children. Unique molecular identifiers were built into the TCRbeta library. From the PCR reads, TCRdb called clonotypes with MiXCR, one entry per CDR3 protein. The table includes some 500,000 distinct CDR3 sequences, 15% to 20% detected once. This clonotype was picked up a small number of times. Between the trimmed V and J ends, which lost 0 bases and 6 bases, there was a span of 19 bases. Germline V gene data show CDR1 as SGHRS and CDR2 as YFSETQ. This CDR3 region has 16 residues. This specimen consisted of PBMCs from the stem cell graft donor, obtained from the stem cell graft. V is TRBV5-1 and J is TRBJ2-7; D is tentatively TRBD1 or TRBD2 (6 bases each). This clonotype was sampled from a human donor who donated a stem cell graft to a child with acute lymphoblastic leukemia. DNA for the CDR3: TGCGCCAGCAGCTTGGTTAAGGGGGGCCAACTCCCCGAGCAGTACTTC. Amino acids: CASSLVKGGQLPEQYF.